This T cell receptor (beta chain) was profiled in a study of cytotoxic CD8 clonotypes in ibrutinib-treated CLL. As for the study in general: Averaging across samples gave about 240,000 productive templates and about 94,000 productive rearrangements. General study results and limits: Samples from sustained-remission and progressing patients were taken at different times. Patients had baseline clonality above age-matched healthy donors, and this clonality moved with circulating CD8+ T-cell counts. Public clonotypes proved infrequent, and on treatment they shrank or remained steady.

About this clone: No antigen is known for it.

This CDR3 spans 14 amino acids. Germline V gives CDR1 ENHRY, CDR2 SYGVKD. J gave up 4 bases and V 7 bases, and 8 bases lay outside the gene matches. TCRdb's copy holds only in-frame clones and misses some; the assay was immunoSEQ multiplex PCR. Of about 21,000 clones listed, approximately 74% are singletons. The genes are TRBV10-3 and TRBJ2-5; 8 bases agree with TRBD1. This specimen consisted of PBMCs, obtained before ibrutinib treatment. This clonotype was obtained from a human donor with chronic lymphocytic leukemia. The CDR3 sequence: CAINPGQGGETQYF. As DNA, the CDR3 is TGTGCCATCAACCCTGGACAGGGAGGAGAGACCCAGTACTTC.